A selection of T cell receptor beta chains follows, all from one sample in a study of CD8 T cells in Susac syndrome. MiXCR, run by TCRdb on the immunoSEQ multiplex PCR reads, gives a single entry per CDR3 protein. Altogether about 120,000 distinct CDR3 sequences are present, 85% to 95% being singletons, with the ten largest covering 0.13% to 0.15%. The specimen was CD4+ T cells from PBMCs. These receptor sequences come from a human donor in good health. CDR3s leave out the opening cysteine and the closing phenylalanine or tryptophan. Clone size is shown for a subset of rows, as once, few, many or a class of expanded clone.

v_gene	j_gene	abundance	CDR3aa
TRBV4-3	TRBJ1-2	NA	ASSPYRLNNYGYT
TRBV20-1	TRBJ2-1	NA	SARGGSGGANEQF
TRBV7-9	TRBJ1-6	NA	ASSQANYNSPLH
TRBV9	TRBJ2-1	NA	ASSVDQPSSYNEQF
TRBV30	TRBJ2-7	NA	AWSVQGYEQY
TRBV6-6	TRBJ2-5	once	ANRGLAGKTQY
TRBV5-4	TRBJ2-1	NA	ASHGTGVLNNEQF
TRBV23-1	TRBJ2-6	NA	ASRIGSSGANVLT
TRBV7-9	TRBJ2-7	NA	ASSLVPGTSGRPYEQY
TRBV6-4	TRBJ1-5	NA	ATRTPLGNQPQH
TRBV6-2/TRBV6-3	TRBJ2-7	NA	ASATSDYEQY
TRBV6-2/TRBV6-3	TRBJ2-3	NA	ASSYSWSPGGTDTQY
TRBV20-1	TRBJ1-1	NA	SASWVARNTEAF
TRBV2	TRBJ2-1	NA	ASSGTALSSYNEQF
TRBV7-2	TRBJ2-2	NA	ASSSNRDFTPGELF